This T cell receptor (beta chain) appears in the sequencing data of a study of blood T cell repertoires in COVID-19 (TCRdb year 2020). Concerning the study at large: Collaborator samples came from the United States, Italy and Spain and covered acute and convalescent phases of COVID-19. The repertoires were released in a freely available public database intended as a resource for research on the immune response to SARS-CoV-2. The samples were drawn from the first 160 participants of the ongoing ImmuneRACE study and from 1,254 subjects provided by 6 global collaborators. Sample metadata almost always included a de-identified subject ID, COVID-19 status, age in years and sex. The material from the prospective study consisted of cDNA or gDNA derived from T cells, B-cell-depleted T cells, or PBMCs. The dataset comprised deeply sampled blood TCRbeta repertoires from subjects exposed to, actively infected with, or recovered from COVID-19. Where available, HLA class I and class II types were taken from metadata supplied by the sample provider and were not determined by assay-based typing.

The CDR3, cysteine through phenylalanine, is 16 amino acids long. Only the CDR3 part of the read is kept: 48 bases, read in frame from the first base. Unmatched junction bases come to 8, with V trimmed by 3 bases and J by 3 bases. CDR1 and CDR2 were assigned from the germline V gene (reference sequence) as SEHNR and FQNEAQ. As to this clone: This clone's antigen is unknown. No clone much larger than this one lies a single base away; base qualities are absent.

The immunoSEQ Assay, a bias-controlled multiplex PCR, was used to amplify TCRbeta CDR3 regions from genomic DNA. From the authors' description of their analysis: The number of nucleated cells in each sample was estimated by amplification of reference gene primers within the assay. To quantify the absolute abundance of each unique TCRbeta CDR3 rearrangement, sequence reads were collapsed and filtered. For each sample, productive Simpson clonality was calculated as the square root of Simpson's diversity index over productive rearrangements. Imported from immuneACCESS, the table was reduced by TCRdb to in-frame sequences with V and J called. These copies leave out some clones; in studies compared against another copy, an unresolved V gene accounts for under half, and the cause of the remainder is not known. That table is the source of V, J and clone size, and D and trimming were worked out from the DNA. The sample records 60,000 to 75,000 clones, roughly 80% of which are singletons. About 10% of the sample comes from the top ten.

Collaborating institutions collected whole blood in K2EDTA tubes following their own protocols. Collaborator samples were shipped for TCRbeta analysis as frozen whole blood, isolated PBMCs, or DNA extracted from either sample type. Here is what the overall study found, with its caveats: Clinical and demographic metadata were provided uncurated, with the amount varying by source and participant.

The chain was built from TRBV7-9 and TRBJ2-3, with TRBD2 matching 8 junction bases. The clonotype originates from a woman between 50 and 59 years old with acute or convalescent COVID-19. The specimen sequenced was peripheral blood. The CDR3 has the sequence CASSFALTSVTDTQYF. The DNA is TGTGCCAGCAGCTTCGCTCTGACTAGCGTTACAGATACGCAGTATTTT.